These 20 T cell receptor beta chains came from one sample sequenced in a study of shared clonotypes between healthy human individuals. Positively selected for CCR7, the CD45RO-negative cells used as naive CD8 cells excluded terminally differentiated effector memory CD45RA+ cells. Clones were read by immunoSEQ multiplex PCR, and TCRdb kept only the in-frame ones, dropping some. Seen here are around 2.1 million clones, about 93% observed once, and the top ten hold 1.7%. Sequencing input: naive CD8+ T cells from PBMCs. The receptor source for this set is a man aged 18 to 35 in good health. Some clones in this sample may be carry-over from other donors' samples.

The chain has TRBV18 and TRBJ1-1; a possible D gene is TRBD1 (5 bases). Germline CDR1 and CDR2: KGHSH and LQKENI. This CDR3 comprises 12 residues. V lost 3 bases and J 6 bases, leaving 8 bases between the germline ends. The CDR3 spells CASSPIRAEAFF. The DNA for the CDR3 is TGTGCCAGCTCACCGATCAGGGCTGAAGCTTTCTTT.

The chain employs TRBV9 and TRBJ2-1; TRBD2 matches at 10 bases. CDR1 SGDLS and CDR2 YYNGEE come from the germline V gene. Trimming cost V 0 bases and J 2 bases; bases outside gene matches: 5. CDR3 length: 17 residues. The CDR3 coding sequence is TGTGCCAGCAGCGTAGAACTAGCGGGGACCACCTACAATGAGCAGTTCTTC. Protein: CASSVELAGTTYNEQFF.

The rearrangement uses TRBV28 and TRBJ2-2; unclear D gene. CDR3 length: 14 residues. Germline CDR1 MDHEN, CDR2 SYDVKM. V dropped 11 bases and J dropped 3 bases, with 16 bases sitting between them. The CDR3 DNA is TGTGCCGTATTACAACTGCCGTACACCGGGGAGCTGTTTTTT. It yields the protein CAVLQLPYTGELFF.

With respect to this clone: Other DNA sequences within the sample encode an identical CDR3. The chain's CDR3 is CASSLVGGSNQPQHF. CDR3 DNA sequence: TGCGCCAGCAGCTTGGTGGGGGGTAGCAATCAGCCCCAGCATTTT. This chain connects TRBV5-1 to TRBJ1-5; D may be TRBD1 (5 bases). The germline V gene has CDR1 SGHRS and CDR2 YFSETQ. There are 15 residues in the CDR3. V was pared by 0 bases and J by 0 bases, with 7 bases between.

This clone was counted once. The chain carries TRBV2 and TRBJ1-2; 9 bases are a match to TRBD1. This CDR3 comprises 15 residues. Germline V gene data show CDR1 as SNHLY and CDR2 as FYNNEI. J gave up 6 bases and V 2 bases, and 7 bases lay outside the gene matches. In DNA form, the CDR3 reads TGTGCCAGCAGTGAATTCGAGACAGGGGGTCATGGCTACACCTTC. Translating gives CASSEFETGGHGYTF.

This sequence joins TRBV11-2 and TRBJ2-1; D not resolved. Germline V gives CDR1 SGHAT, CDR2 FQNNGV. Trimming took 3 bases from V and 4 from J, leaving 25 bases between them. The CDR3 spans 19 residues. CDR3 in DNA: TGTGCCAGCAGCTTGTCGGCGACATCTTTTACCCCCAAATACAATGAGCAGTTCTTC. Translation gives CASSLSATSFTPKYNEQFF. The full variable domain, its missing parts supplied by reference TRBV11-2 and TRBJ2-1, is EAGVAQSPRYKIIEKRQSVAFWCNPISGHATLYWYQQILGQGPKLLIQFQNNGVVDDSQLPKDRFSAERLKGVDSTLKIQPAKLEDSAVYLCASSLSATSFTPKYNEQFFGPGTRLTVL.

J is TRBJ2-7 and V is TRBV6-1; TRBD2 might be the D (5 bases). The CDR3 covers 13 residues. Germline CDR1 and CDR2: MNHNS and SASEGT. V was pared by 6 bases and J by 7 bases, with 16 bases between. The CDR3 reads CASRPDQRVEQYF. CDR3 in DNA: TGTGCCAGCAGACCGGACCAGAGGGTGGAGCAGTACTTC.

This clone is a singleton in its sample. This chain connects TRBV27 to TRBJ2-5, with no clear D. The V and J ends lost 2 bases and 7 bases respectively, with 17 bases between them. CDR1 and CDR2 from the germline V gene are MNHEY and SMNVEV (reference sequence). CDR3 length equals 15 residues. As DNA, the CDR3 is TGTGCCAGCAGTTTACGCCAGGCATCACTGGTGACCCAGTACTTC. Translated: CASSLRQASLVTQYF.

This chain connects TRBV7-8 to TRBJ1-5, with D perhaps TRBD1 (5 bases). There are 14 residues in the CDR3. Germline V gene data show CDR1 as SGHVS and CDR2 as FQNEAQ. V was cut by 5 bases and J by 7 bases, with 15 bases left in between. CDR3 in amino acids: CASSGSWGNQPQHF. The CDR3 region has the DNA TGTGCCAGCAGCGGAAGTTGGGGGAACCAGCCCCAGCATTTT.

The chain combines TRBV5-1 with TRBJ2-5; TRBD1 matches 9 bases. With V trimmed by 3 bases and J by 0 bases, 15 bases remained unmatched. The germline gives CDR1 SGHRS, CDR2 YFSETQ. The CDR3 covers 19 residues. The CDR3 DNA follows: TGCGCCAGCAGCTGGGACAGGGAGGGTTTAACTGAAAACCAAGAGACCCAGTACTTC. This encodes CASSWDREGLTENQETQYF. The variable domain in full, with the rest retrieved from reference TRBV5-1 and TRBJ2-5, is KAGVTQTPRYLIKTRGQQVTLSCSPISGHRSVSWYQQTPGQGLQFLFEYFSETQRNKGNFPGRFSGRQFSNSRSEMNVSTLELGDSALYLCASSWDREGLTENQETQYFGPGTRLLVL.

Here the CDR3 DNA reads TGTGCCAGCAGCGGACCGAATGAAGCTTTCTTT. Amino acids: CASSGPNEAFF. The chain couples TRBV9 to TRBJ1-1; D remains unclear. This CDR3 spans 11 amino acids. V lost 3 bases and J 7 bases, leaving 7 bases between the germline ends. CDR1 is SGDLS and CDR2 is YYNGEE in the germline V gene.

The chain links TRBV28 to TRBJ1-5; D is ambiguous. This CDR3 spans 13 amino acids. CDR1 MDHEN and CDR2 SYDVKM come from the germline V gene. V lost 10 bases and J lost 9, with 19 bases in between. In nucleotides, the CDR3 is TGTGCCACCCGGGAAGGGCTCCTGGGGCCCCAGCATTTT. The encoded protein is CATREGLLGPQHF.

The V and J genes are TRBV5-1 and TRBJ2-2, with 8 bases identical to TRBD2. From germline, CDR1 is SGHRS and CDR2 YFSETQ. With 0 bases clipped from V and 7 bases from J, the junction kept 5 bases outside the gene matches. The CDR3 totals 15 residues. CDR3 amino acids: CASSLEFSGNGELFF. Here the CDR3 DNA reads TGCGCCAGCAGCTTGGAGTTTAGCGGGAACGGGGAGCTGTTTTTT.

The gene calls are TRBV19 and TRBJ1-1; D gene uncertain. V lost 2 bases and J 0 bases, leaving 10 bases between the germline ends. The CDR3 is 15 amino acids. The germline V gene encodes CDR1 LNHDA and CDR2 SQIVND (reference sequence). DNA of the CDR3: TGTGCCAGTAGTATACGAAGGGTGATGAACACTGAAGCTTTCTTT. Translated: CASSIRRVMNTEAFF.

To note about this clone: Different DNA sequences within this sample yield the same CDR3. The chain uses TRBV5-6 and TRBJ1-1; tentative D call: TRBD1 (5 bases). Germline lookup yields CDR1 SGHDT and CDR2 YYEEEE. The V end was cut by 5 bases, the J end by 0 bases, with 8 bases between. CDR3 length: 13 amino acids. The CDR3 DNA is TGTGCCAGCAGTCTGGGGCTGAACACTGAAGCTTTCTTT. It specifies CASSLGLNTEAFF.

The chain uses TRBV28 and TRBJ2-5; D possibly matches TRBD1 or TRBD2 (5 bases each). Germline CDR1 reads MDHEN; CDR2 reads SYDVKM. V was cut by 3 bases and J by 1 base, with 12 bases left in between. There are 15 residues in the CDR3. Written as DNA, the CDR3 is TGTGCCAGCAGTTTGAGGGGCAGAGGCCAAGAGACCCAGTACTTC. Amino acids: CASSLRGRGQETQYF.

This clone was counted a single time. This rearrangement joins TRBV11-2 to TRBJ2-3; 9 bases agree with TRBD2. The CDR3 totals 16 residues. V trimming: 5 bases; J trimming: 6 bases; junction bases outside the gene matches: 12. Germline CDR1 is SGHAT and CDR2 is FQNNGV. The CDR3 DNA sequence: TGTGCCAGCAGCGGACGGTGGCGGGAGGGGAGGGATACGCAGTATTTT. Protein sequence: CASSGRWREGRDTQYF.

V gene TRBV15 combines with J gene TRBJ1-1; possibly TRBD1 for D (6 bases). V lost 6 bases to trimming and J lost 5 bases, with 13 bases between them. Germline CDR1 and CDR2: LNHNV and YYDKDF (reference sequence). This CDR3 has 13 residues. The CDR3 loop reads CATRHREGTEAFF. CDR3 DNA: TGTGCCACCAGACACAGGGAGGGGACTGAAGCTTTCTTT.

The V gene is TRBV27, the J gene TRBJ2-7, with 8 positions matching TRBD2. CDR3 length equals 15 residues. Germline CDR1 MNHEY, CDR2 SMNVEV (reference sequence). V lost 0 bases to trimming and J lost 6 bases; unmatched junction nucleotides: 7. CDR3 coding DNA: TGTGCCAGCAGTTTATCCCGGGAGGGCCACGGCGAGCAGTACTTC. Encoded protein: CASSLSREGHGEQYF.

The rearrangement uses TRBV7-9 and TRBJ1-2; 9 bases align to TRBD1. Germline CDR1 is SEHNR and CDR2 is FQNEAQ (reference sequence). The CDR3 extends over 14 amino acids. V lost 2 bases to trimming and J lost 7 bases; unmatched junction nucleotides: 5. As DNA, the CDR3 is TGTGCCAGCAGCTTAAGGGACAGGGAAGCTGGCTACACCTTC. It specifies CASSLRDREAGYTF.